The 32 T cell receptor beta chains below come from one sample, sequenced in a study of kidney transplant recipient with SARS-CoV-2 infection. TCRdb re-derived calls from the reads in MiXCR, one entry per CDR3 protein. The sample contains 250,000 or so distinct CDR3 sequences, about 30% of which appear only once. Sequencing used a blood sample, obtained at baseline and on roughly day 110 from a kidney transplant recipient. The receptor source for this set is a young adult male patient who had COVID-19 and was a kidney transplant recipient. Some T cells may originate from the graft donor.

The chain uses TRBV12-2 and TRBJ1-2. TRBV12-2 constitutes a pseudogene. CDR3 length: 17 amino acids. This chain's CDR3 is CASRLPVAPRKTYGYTF. The CDR3 DNA sequence: TGTGCAAGTCGCTTACCGGTGGCTCCACGAAAGACCTATGGCTACACCTTC.

This clonotype was counted only a few times. This rearrangement joins TRBV5-6 to TRBJ1-3; perhaps TRBD1 as D (5 bases). The germline gives CDR1 SGHDT, CDR2 YYEEEE. CDR3 length: 18 amino acids. Trimming removed 4 bases from V and 0 bases from J, with 20 bases in between. CDR3 nucleotide sequence: TGTGCCAGCAGCCCTGGACTAACCTACAGGACCTCTGGAAACACCATATATTTT. Translating it yields CASSPGLTYRTSGNTIYF. The variable domain in full, with the rest retrieved from reference TRBV5-6 and TRBJ1-3, is DAGVTQSPTHLIKTRGQQVTLRCSPKSGHDTVSWYQQALGQGPQFIFQYYEEEERQRGNFPDRFSGHQFPNYSSELNVNALLLGDSALYLCASSPGLTYRTSGNTIYFGEGSWLTVV.

As regards this clonotype: This may stem from a read error, because a much larger clone lies one nucleotide away. The chain combines TRBV12-3 or TRBV12-4 with TRBJ2-7; TRBD1 matches at 8 bases. Trimming cost V 3 bases and J 5 bases; bases outside gene matches: 9. There are 15 residues in the CDR3. The CDR3 sequence is CASSFRQGTRNEQYF. The CDR3 bases are TGTGCCAGCAGTTTTCGACAGGGGACGCGTAACGAGCAGTACTTC.

Notes on this clonotype: Just one base apart from a much larger clone, this may be a read error. The rearrangement uses TRBV28 and TRBJ1-5; a possible D gene is TRBD1 (5 bases). The germline V gene has CDR1 MDHEN and CDR2 SYDVKM. The CDR3 extends over 15 amino acids. As DNA, the CDR3 is TGTGCCGGCAGTTTGGTACAGACAGACAATCAGCCCCAGCATTTT. Translating it yields CAGSLVQTDNQPQHF.

Comments on this clonotype: A single base separates this from a much larger clone, so it may be a read error. V usage is TRBV6-5 and J usage is TRBJ2-7; a possible D gene is TRBD2 (7 bases). CDR1 is MNHEY, CDR2 SVGAGI, per germline. CDR3 length: 14 residues. As DNA, the CDR3 is TGTGCCAGCAAATGGGAGGGCCAGGGGTACGGGCAGTACTTC. Translated, it gives CASKWEGQGYGQYF.

This clonotype was found a few times. V usage is TRBV4-3 and J usage is TRBJ1-2; D remains ambiguous. This CDR3 has 17 amino acids. V was trimmed by 5 bases and J by 4 bases, leaving 23 bases between them. CDR1 and CDR2 (germline): LGHNA, YSLEER. The CDR3 is CASSSASGRRKTYGYTF. Written as DNA, the CDR3 is TGCGCCAGCAGCTCGGCGTCAGGACGTCGAAAGACCTATGGCTACACCTTC.

In its sample, this clonotype was seen many times. The chain joins TRBV7-2 to TRBJ1-1, with 8 bases identical to TRBD1. The V gene's germline CDR1 is SGHTA and CDR2 FQGNSA. The length of the CDR3 is 16 residues. The J segment lost 0 bases and the V segment lost 2 bases, leaving 5 bases of the junction unmatched. CDR3 sequence (DNA): TGTGCCAGCAGCTTAAACCAGGGGGCGATGAACACTGAAGCTTTCTTT. It translates to CASSLNQGAMNTEAFF.

This clonotype occurred many times. This chain connects TRBV6-1 to TRBJ2-7; D uncertain. V was shortened by 3 bases and J by 1 base, with 10 bases between the two germline ends. CDR1 and CDR2 (germline): MNHNS, SASEGT. The CDR3 consists of 14 residues. The CDR3, as DNA: TGTGCCAGCAGTGAGTATGTGGGGTCCTACGAGCAGTACTTC. This translates into CASSEYVGSYEQYF.

This clonotype was picked up many times. The J gene is TRBJ2-3, the V gene TRBV6-1; 7 nucleotides agree with TRBD1. The ends lost 6 bases at V and 0 bases at J; junction bases unmatched: 3. CDR1 and CDR2 from the germline V gene are MNHNS and SASEGT. This CDR3 is 14 amino acids long. The CDR3 region has the DNA TGTGCCAGCAGCACAGGGGTTAGCACAGATACGCAGTATTTT. Translating gives CASSTGVSTDTQYF.

This clonotype was seen repeatedly, ten times or more. The CDR3 reads CASSFLGGGSTDTQYF. The CDR3 nucleotides are TGTGCCAGCAGTTTTCTGGGCGGGGGAAGCACAGATACGCAGTATTTT. The rearrangement uses TRBV27 and TRBJ2-3, with TRBD2 matching 7 bases. Germline assignment: CDR1 MNHEY and CDR2 SMNVEV (reference sequence). V lost 3 bases and J lost 0; bases outside the gene matches: 6. The CDR3 is 16 amino acids.

This clonotype has just a few counts. The chain carries TRBV3-2 and TRBJ2-5; the table's D call TRBD2 went unverified against the DNA. TRBV3-2 is a pseudogene. This CDR3 is built from 15 residues. The CDR3 nucleotides read TGTGCCAGCCGGGCCCCTAGCGGGGGGGTAGAGACCCAGTACTTC. Residues: CASRAPSGGVETQYF.

In regard to this clonotype: A much larger clone differs from this one at a single base, so this may be a read error. In DNA form, the CDR3 reads TGTGCCACCAGTGAGAGCGGGGGAGGAAGGGTCATTCAGTACTTC. It is translated as CATSESGGGRVIQYF. This rearrangement joins TRBV10-3 to TRBJ2-4, with 8 bases matching TRBD2. The CDR3 contains 15 residues. Germline CDR1 and CDR2: ENHRY and SYGVKD.

The table lists this clonotype with a few counts. The gene calls are TRBV3-1 and TRBJ1-2; D is undetermined. The V gene's germline CDR1 is LGHDT and CDR2 YNNKEL (reference sequence). Trimming cost V 5 bases and J 4 bases, with 23 bases left between them. The CDR3 is made up of 17 amino acids. The CDR3 loop reads CASSAPYTLRKTYGYTF. DNA of the CDR3: TGTGCCAGCAGCGCTCCTTACACCCTTCGAAAGACCTATGGCTACACCTTC.

Details on this clonotype: A much larger clone differs from this one at a single base, so this may be a read error. V is TRBV20-1 and J is TRBJ2-7, with 8 bases lining up with TRBD2. The J segment lost 7 bases and the V segment lost 2 bases, leaving 13 bases of the junction unmatched. Germline V lookup: CDR1 DFQATT, CDR2 SNEGSKA (reference sequence). The length of the CDR3 is 15 residues. The CDR3 reads CSARYWNGRAEEQYF. CDR3 sequence (DNA): TGCAGTGCTAGATATTGGAACGGGAGGGCGGAGGAGCAGTACTTC.

Of note for this clonotype: Being one base from a much bigger clone, this may be a read error. The J gene is TRBJ1-2, the V gene TRBV5-6; no clear D. Deletions cut 7 bases from V and 4 bases from J, with 23 bases between. This CDR3 contains 16 residues. Germline V gives CDR1 SGHDT, CDR2 YYEEEE. CDR3 in DNA: TGTGCCAGCCAGCGGTACAATAGTCGAAGGACCTATGGCTACACCTTC. Its protein is CASQRYNSRRTYGYTF.

About this clonotype: A much larger clone lies one base from this, so it may be a read error. This chain joins TRBV19 and TRBJ1-2, with a possible D match to TRBD1 (5 bases). The CDR3 loop spans 15 amino acids. CDR1 is LNHDA and CDR2 is SQIVND in the germline V gene (reference sequence). CDR3 protein: CASSLRHRGDYGYAF. CDR3 DNA sequence: TGTGCCAGTAGCCTCCGACACCGCGGGGACTATGGCTACGCCTTC.

A word on this clonotype: A much larger clone differs from this one at a single base, so this may be a read error. The gene calls are TRBV6-2 or TRBV6-3 and TRBJ1-1; 8 nucleotides match TRBD1. The germline V gene encodes CDR1 MNHEY and CDR2 SVGEGT. Unmatched junction bases numbered 12, after V lost 2 bases and J lost 4 bases. The CDR3 is made up of 17 amino acids. The CDR3 DNA sequence: TGTGCCAGCAGTTACGCGCGTGGACAGGGAGGGAGCACTGAAGCTTTCTTT. Translating gives CASSYARGQGGSTEAFF.

This clonotype was seen at least ten times. The V gene is TRBV30, the J gene TRBJ2-5; tentatively, D is TRBD1 (5 bases). The CDR3 extends over 14 amino acids. Germline-derived CDR1 and CDR2 are GTSNPN and SVGIG (reference sequence). Trimming stripped 1 base from V and 5 bases from J, with 14 bases between. Here the CDR3 reads CAWSGDSPGETQYF. In DNA form, the CDR3 reads TGTGCCTGGAGTGGCGACAGCCCTGGGGAGACCCAGTACTTC.

This clonotype was counted many times. This chain uses TRBV11-2 with TRBJ2-3; 10 bases match TRBD2. The V and J ends lost 2 bases and 4 bases, in that order; junction bases with no gene match: 0. The CDR3 consists of 14 residues. Germline V gene lookup returns CDR1 SGHAT and CDR2 FQNNGV. CDR3 nucleotides: TGTGCCAGCAGCTTACTAGCGGGGGCAGATACGCAGTATTTT. Its translation: CASSLLAGADTQYF.

This clonotype was found many times. J is TRBJ2-2 and V is TRBV13, with D uncertain. The ends were cut back, 4 bases at V and 6 bases at J, with 12 bases in the middle. Germline CDR1 reads PRHDT; CDR2 reads FYEKMQ (reference sequence). The CDR3 contains 14 residues. The CDR3 DNA reads as TGTGCCAGCAGCTCACATCGAACGTCCGGGGAGCTGTTTTTT. Encoded protein: CASSSHRTSGELFF.

As concerns this clonotype: The junction departs from germline at one end; a sequencing error may be responsible. This chain connects TRBV12-3 or TRBV12-4 to TRBJ2-7; D gene uncertain. Judging by the DNA end, TRBJ2-5 fits better; the J call may be wrong. This CDR3 has 14 amino acids. The DNA for the CDR3 is TGTGCCAGCAGTTTGATCGCTATCCAAGGGACCCAGTACTTC. Translated: CASSLIAIQGTQYF.

Points on this clonotype: At one end the junction does not follow the germline gene, possibly because of a read error. The V gene is TRBV5-6, the J gene TRBJ2-1; D might be TRBD2 (5 bases). There are 16 residues in the CDR3. The germline gives CDR1 SGHDT, CDR2 YYEEEE. CDR3: CASSLAAGISDNEQFF. The CDR3 region has the DNA TGTGCCAGCAGCTTGGCCGCCGGGATCTCCGACAATGAGCAGTTCTTC.

At least ten counts were recorded for this clonotype. The V call is TRBV7-8, the J call TRBJ1-2, with D unclear. CDR3 length equals 17 residues. V lost 5 bases, J lost 4 bases, and 23 bases lay in between. From germline, CDR1 is SGHVS and CDR2 FQNEAQ. CDR3 DNA: TGTGCCAGCAGCAGTCTAAGGTTTACCCGAAAGACCTATGGCTACACCTTC. It yields the protein CASSSLRFTRKTYGYTF.

This clonotype was counted many times. The chain joins TRBV12-3 or TRBV12-4 to TRBJ2-1; D may match TRBD1 or TRBD2 (5 bases each). The length of the CDR3 is 16 residues. With 5 bases removed from V and 4 bases from J, the gap between germline ends came to 18 bases. This CDR3 reads CASSPTSGTGYNEQFF. Here the CDR3 DNA reads TGTGCCAGCAGTCCCACATCCGGGACCGGTTACAATGAGCAGTTCTTC.

This clonotype was counted ten times or more. The V gene is TRBV2, the J gene TRBJ2-2; D is unclear. Germline V gene data show CDR1 as SNHLY and CDR2 as FYNNEI. CDR3 length: 13 amino acids. Trimming took 1 base from V and 7 from J, leaving 7 bases between them. CDR3 DNA sequence: TGTGCCAGCAGTGAAGGGTTTTACGGGGAGCTGTTTTTT. Protein: CASSEGFYGELFF. Variable domain in full (rest from reference TRBV2 and TRBJ2-2): EPEVTQTPSHQVTQMGQEVILRCVPISNHLYFYWYRQILGQKVEFLVSFYNNEISEKSEIFDDQFSVERPDGSNFTLKIRSTKLEDSAMYFCASSEGFYGELFFGEGSRLTVL.

For this clonotype: A much larger clone differs by one base, so this may be a read error. The chain recombines TRBV6-5 with TRBJ1-6, with D possibly being TRBD1 (5 bases). The CDR3 is 15 amino acids. CDR1 is MNHEY and CDR2 is SVGAGI in the germline V gene. The DNA of the CDR3 is TGTGCCAACAGTTACTCTCAGGGTTCTAATTCACCCCTCCACTTT. It encodes CANSYSQGSNSPLHF.

Worth noting for this clonotype: This could be a read error, since a much larger clone is one nucleotide away. The conserved phenylalanine or tryptophan normally closing the CDR3 is absent here, so this likely arose from a read error. The gene calls are TRBV20-1 and TRBJ1-1; D is possibly TRBD1 (6 bases). In germline, CDR1 is DFQATT, CDR2 SNEGSKA (reference sequence). Trimming took 3 bases from V and 5 from J, leaving 13 bases between them. This CDR3 contains 13 residues. CDR3 sequence reads: CSASPPTGTEAFL. CDR3 nucleotides: TGCAGTGCTAGCCCCCCGACAGGTACTGAAGCTTTCCTT.

This clonotype was seen ten or more times. The rearrangement uses TRBV27 and TRBJ2-3; D may be TRBD2 (5 bases). This CDR3 region has 14 residues. Trimming pared 8 bases from V and 5 bases from J, leaving 17 bases between. Germline values: CDR1 MNHEY, CDR2 SMNVEV (reference sequence). CDR3 loop: CASAYRSGLDTQYF. For the CDR3, the DNA is TGTGCCAGCGCTTATCGGAGCGGTTTAGATACGCAGTATTTT.

The chain links TRBV3-2 to TRBJ2-1; TRBD1, the D gene given by the table, was not confirmed from the DNA. TRBV3-2 is recorded as a pseudogene. CDR3 length equals 14 residues. DNA for the CDR3: TGTGCCAGCAGCCACCGACAGGGTCGGGATGAGCAGTTCTTC. It yields the protein CASSHRQGRDEQFF.

This clonotype appeared a few times. The gene calls are TRBV11-2 and TRBJ2-3; 7 bases align to TRBD2. CDR3 size: 16 residues. Trimming removed 5 bases from V and 4 bases from J; junction bases left unmatched: 12. CDR1 and CDR2 (germline): SGHAT, FQNNGV. In nucleotides, the CDR3 is TGTGCCAGCAGCCCGCGGACTAGTCAGTTTGCAGATACGCAGTATTTT. Its protein is CASSPRTSQFADTQYF.

This clonotype was seen many times. V is TRBV7-6 and J is TRBJ2-7; D unclear. CDR1 and CDR2 from the germline V gene are SGHVS and FNYEAQ. There are 13 residues in the CDR3. Trimming took off 1 base at V and 9 bases at J, with 13 bases between the two ends. CDR3 bases: TGTGCCAGCAGCTTAGAAGGGTCCACCGGGCAGTACTTC. It translates to CASSLEGSTGQYF.

In the case of this clonotype: This may stem from a read error, because a much larger clone lies one nucleotide away. This chain uses TRBV3-1 with TRBJ1-2, with D uncertain. This CDR3 spans 17 amino acids. In germline, CDR1 is LGHDT, CDR2 YNNKEL (reference sequence). With 4 bases removed from V and 4 bases from J, the gap between germline ends came to 22 bases. CDR3 protein: CASSLQPTLRMTYGYTF. Written as DNA, the CDR3 is TGTGCCAGCAGCCTACAACCCACCCTTCGAATGACCTATGGCTACACCTTC.